These T cell receptor beta chains were read from a single sample in a study of Graves' ophthalmopathy and Graves' hyperthyroidism. TCRdb re-called the multiplex PCR reads with MiXCR, one entry per CDR3 protein. The table lists over a million distinct CDR3 sequences, about two fifths of them singletons. What was sequenced was peripheral blood or thyroid tissue (not recorded which). These receptors were collected from an adult man with Graves' hyperthyroidism. The CDR3 runs from the conserved cysteine through the conserved F or W. D genes are given only for firm matches. Clone size is not always given. Where it is, it says once, few, many or a class for expanded clones.

clone size: many
J gene: TRBJ2-2
V gene: TRBV19
D gene: .
CDR3 DNA: TGTGCCAGTAGTCCCCATAGTGTGGGCGTTTCGGACACCGGGGAGCTGTTTTTT
CDR3 protein: CASSPHSVGVSDTGELFF

clone size: .
J gene: TRBJ1-1
V gene: TRBV9
D gene: .
CDR3 DNA: TGTGCCAGCAGCGTAGATCACAGGGCGAACACTGAAGCTTTCTTT
CDR3 protein: CASSVDHRANTEAFF

clone size: many
J gene: TRBJ1-6
V gene: TRBV6-5
D gene: .
CDR3 DNA: TGTGCCAGCAGAAGCCTCTCCTATAATTCACCCCTCCACTTT
CDR3 protein: CASRSLSYNSPLHF

clone size: many
J gene: TRBJ1-6
V gene: TRBV20-1
D gene: .
CDR3 DNA: TGCAGTGCTAGCGGGGGTGTTAGCTCACCCCTCCACTTT
CDR3 protein: CSASGGVSSPLHF

clone size: many
J gene: TRBJ2-2
V gene: TRBV5-5
D gene: .
CDR3 DNA: TGTGCCAGCAGCTTGTCTTTGGGCACCTACACCGGGGAGCTGTTTTTT
CDR3 protein: CASSLSLGTYTGELFF

clone size: .
J gene: TRBJ1-2
V gene: TRBV29-1
D gene: .
CDR3 DNA: TGCAGCGTCTATACAGGGCCCCATGGCTACACCTTC
CDR3 protein: CSVYTGPHGYTF

clone size: few
J gene: TRBJ1-4
V gene: TRBV10-3
D gene: .
CDR3 DNA: TGTGCCATCAACCAGGCAACTAATGAAAAACTGTTTTTT
CDR3 protein: CAINQATNEKLFF

clone size: .
J gene: TRBJ1-4
V gene: TRBV5-4
D gene: TRBD1
CDR3 DNA: TGTGCCAGCAGCGCAGGGGGCGCGGAGGATGAAAAACTGTTTTTT
CDR3 protein: CASSAGGAEDEKLFF

clone size: .
J gene: TRBJ2-7
V gene: TRBV5-1
D gene: .
CDR3 DNA: TGCGCCAGCAGCCCGGGCGGACAGCTCCCCGAGCAGTACTTC
CDR3 protein: CASSPGGQLPEQYF

clone size: many
J gene: TRBJ2-5
V gene: TRBV20-1
D gene: TRBD2
CDR3 DNA: TGCAGTGCGACAATAGCGGGGGAAGAGACCCAGTACTTC
CDR3 protein: CSATIAGEETQYF

clone size: .
J gene: TRBJ2-1
V gene: TRBV29-1
D gene: TRBD2
CDR3 DNA: TGCAGCGTTGAGTTCGGTAGCGGGAGTGGCAATGAGCAGTTCTTC
CDR3 protein: CSVEFGSGSGNEQFF

clone size: many
J gene: TRBJ1-2
V gene: TRBV29-1
D gene: TRBD1
CDR3 DNA: TGCAGCGTTGACGGGACAGCGTCTTATCCTGGCTACACCTTC
CDR3 protein: CSVDGTASYPGYTF

clone size: many
J gene: TRBJ1-1
V gene: TRBV20-1
D gene: .
CDR3 DNA: TGCAGTGCTAGACGTCTCAGGGCTCAACCGGAAGCTTTCTTT
CDR3 protein: CSARRLRAQPEAFF

clone size: many
J gene: TRBJ1-5
V gene: TRBV15
D gene: TRBD1
CDR3 DNA: TGTGCCACCAGCAGAGATGGGAAGGAACAGGGGGTGTTGGGCAATCAGCCCCAGCATTTT
CDR3 protein: CATSRDGKEQGVLGNQPQHF

clone size: few
J gene: TRBJ2-3
V gene: TRBV7-2
D gene: TRBD2
CDR3 DNA: TGTGCCAGCAGCTTGTCTAGCGGGGGGACTAGCACAGATACGCAGTATTTT
CDR3 protein: CASSLSSGGTSTDTQYF

clone size: many
J gene: TRBJ1-1
V gene: TRBV28
D gene: .
CDR3 DNA: TGTGCCAGCAGTCCCGTCGGGACAACGAACACTGAAGCTTTCTTT
CDR3 protein: CASSPVGTTNTEAFF

clone size: few
J gene: TRBJ1-3
V gene: TRBV9
D gene: .
CDR3 DNA: TGTGCCAGCAGCGTAGGACAGCGAGATCCTGGAAACACCATATATTTT
CDR3 protein: CASSVGQRDPGNTIYF

clone size: .
J gene: TRBJ1-2
V gene: TRBV2
D gene: TRBD1
CDR3 DNA: TGTGCCAGCAGTCACAGGGGACAGGTGGGCGATGGCTACACCTTC
CDR3 protein: CASSHRGQVGDGYTF

clone size: once
J gene: TRBJ1-4
V gene: TRBV29-1
D gene: .
CDR3 DNA: TGCAGCGTTGAGCACACGACCGGGCAAAAACTGTTTTTT
CDR3 protein: CSVEHTTGQKLFF

clone size: many
J gene: TRBJ1-5
V gene: TRBV7-2
D gene: .
CDR3 DNA: TGTGCCAGCAGCTTAGCCGGACAGCCGGGAGGCAATCAGCCCCAGCATTTT
CDR3 protein: CASSLAGQPGGNQPQHF

clone size: .
J gene: TRBJ1-5
V gene: TRBV5-1
D gene: TRBD1
CDR3 DNA: TGCGCCAGCAGCTTGTCGACAGGGACCGTAGAGACCCAGCATTTT
CDR3 protein: CASSLSTGTVETQHF

clone size: many
J gene: TRBJ1-6
V gene: TRBV7-2
D gene: .
CDR3 DNA: TGTGCCAGCAGCTTAAGTAGTTTGGCCCTCCACTTT
CDR3 protein: CASSLSSLALHF

clone size: few
J gene: TRBJ2-5
V gene: TRBV5-6
D gene: TRBD2
CDR3 DNA: TGTGCCAGCAGCTTGTATGTGGGAGGGGCCACTCAAGAGACCCAGTACTTC
CDR3 protein: CASSLYVGGATQETQYF

clone size: many
J gene: TRBJ1-5
V gene: TRBV7-2
D gene: .
CDR3 DNA: TGTGCCAGCAGCCAGAGAGGGGAGGGTCATCAGCCCCAGCATTTT
CDR3 protein: CASSQRGEGHQPQHF

clone size: many
J gene: TRBJ1-2
V gene: TRBV19
D gene: .
CDR3 DNA: TGTGCCAGTAGAGTACAGGGCTATGGCTACACCTTC
CDR3 protein: CASRVQGYGYTF

clone size: many
J gene: TRBJ1-6
V gene: TRBV12-3/TRBV12-4
D gene: TRBD1
CDR3 DNA: TGTGCCAGCAGCCGTAGGACAGGAGGGTCACCCCTCCACTTT
CDR3 protein: CASSRRTGGSPLHF

clone size: many
J gene: TRBJ2-7
V gene: TRBV7-9
D gene: .
CDR3 DNA: TGTGCCAGCAGCTTAGTGGGCAAAAACGAGCAGTACTTC
CDR3 protein: CASSLVGKNEQYF

clone size: many
J gene: TRBJ2-7
V gene: TRBV5-1
D gene: .
CDR3 DNA: TGCGCCAGCAGCACCGGAGCCCTCCCCGGCGAGCAGTACTTC
CDR3 protein: CASSTGALPGEQYF

clone size: .
J gene: TRBJ2-7
V gene: TRBV20-1
D gene: .
CDR3 DNA: TGCAGTGCTAGAGATTGGACTCTCGCCTACGAGCAGTACTTC
CDR3 protein: CSARDWTLAYEQYF

clone size: few
J gene: TRBJ2-5
V gene: TRBV29-1
D gene: .
CDR3 DNA: TGCAGCGTCGGGTGGGGGTTGTGGGGGGAAGAGACCCAGTACTTC
CDR3 protein: CSVGWGLWGEETQYF

clone size: few
J gene: TRBJ2-2
V gene: TRBV20-1
D gene: TRBD1
CDR3 DNA: TGCAGTGCGAGACCTCCGGGACAGGGGGCAACCGGGGAGCTGTTTTTT
CDR3 protein: CSARPPGQGATGELFF

clone size: many
J gene: TRBJ1-1
V gene: TRBV7-2
D gene: .
CDR3 DNA: TGTGCCAGCAGAAGGGCTTCGTTGAACACTGAAGCTTTCTTT
CDR3 protein: CASRRASLNTEAFF

clone size: once
J gene: TRBJ1-5
V gene: TRBV19
D gene: .
CDR3 DNA: TGTGCCTCGGACGGCTATAGCAATCAGCCCCAGCATTTT
CDR3 protein: CASDGYSNQPQHF

clone size: once
J gene: TRBJ2-5
V gene: TRBV7-8
D gene: .
CDR3 DNA: TGTGCCAGCAGCTTAGTACGGCGGAGTCAAGAGACCCAGTACTTC
CDR3 protein: CASSLVRRSQETQYF

clone size: .
J gene: TRBJ1-5
V gene: TRBV12-3/TRBV12-4
D gene: .
CDR3 DNA: TGTGCCAGCAGCTTCTCTCGGGGAATGGGCAATCAGCCCCAGCATTTT
CDR3 protein: CASSFSRGMGNQPQHF

clone size: .
J gene: TRBJ2-2
V gene: TRBV7-9
D gene: TRBD1
CDR3 DNA: TGTGCCAGCAGCTTACTCGGGACAGGGGGAACTTTCAGGGCCGGGGAGCTGTTTTTT
CDR3 protein: CASSLLGTGGTFRAGELFF

clone size: many
J gene: TRBJ1-5
V gene: TRBV4-1
D gene: .
CDR3 DNA: TGCGCCAGCAGCCAGGGACACGGGGGACAGCCCCAGCATTTT
CDR3 protein: CASSQGHGGQPQHF

clone size: .
J gene: TRBJ2-2
V gene: TRBV27
D gene: TRBD1
CDR3 DNA: TGTGCCAGCAGTTTCCCGGGACAGGGGATCGTCGGGGAGCTGTTTTTT
CDR3 protein: CASSFPGQGIVGELFF

clone size: .
J gene: TRBJ2-7
V gene: TRBV2
D gene: .
CDR3 DNA: TGTGCCTCAGTCCCGGGACTCCGCTACGAGCAGTACTTC
CDR3 protein: CASVPGLRYEQYF

clone size: .
J gene: TRBJ1-2
V gene: TRBV10-2
D gene: .
CDR3 DNA: TGTGCCAGCAGCTCCCTGGCAGGGAGGGGTTATGGCTACACCTTC
CDR3 protein: CASSSLAGRGYGYTF